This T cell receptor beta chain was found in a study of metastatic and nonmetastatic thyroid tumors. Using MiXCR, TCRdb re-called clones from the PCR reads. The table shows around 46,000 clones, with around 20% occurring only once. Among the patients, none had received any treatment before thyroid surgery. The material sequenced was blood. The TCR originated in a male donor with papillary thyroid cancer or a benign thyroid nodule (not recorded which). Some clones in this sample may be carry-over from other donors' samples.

CDR3: CASSQPQNTGELFF. In DNA form, the CDR3 reads TGTGCCAGCAGCCAACCACAGAACACCGGGGAGCTGTTTTTT. V gene TRBV4-2 combines with J gene TRBJ2-2, with D hard to call. This CDR3 is 14 amino acids long. From germline, CDR1 is LGHNA and CDR2 YNFKEQ. Trimming took off 2 bases at V and 1 base at J, with 5 bases between the two ends.